This is a list of T cell receptor beta chains from one sample in a study of tumor-infiltrating lymphocytes in primary liver carcinoma. TCRdb ran MiXCR on the multiplex PCR reads and lists one entry per CDR3 protein. Counted here are some 64,000 distinct CDR3 sequences, roughly two thirds occurring once; the ten biggest clones make up about 40%. Sequenced sample: liver tumor tissue from sampling region 4. The receptors derive from a man aged 40-55 years with primary liver carcinoma and hepatitis B virus infection. The CDR3 runs from the conserved cysteine through the conserved F or W. D genes are given only for firm matches. The size entry is marked missing in some rows and otherwise reads once, few, many or a size class.

J	size	D	V	CDR3	DNA
TRBJ1-1	NA	TRBD1	TRBV20-1	CSASRRGSTPMYTEAFF	TGCAGTGCTAGTCGCAGGGGGTCTACTCCTATGTACACTGAAGCTTTCTTT
TRBJ1-1	few	NA	TRBV6-6	CDSSIGGTTEAFF	TGTGACAGCAGCATAGGGGGGACTACTGAAGCTTTCTTT
TRBJ2-2	NA	TRBD1	TRBV7-9	CASSRDRENTGELFF	TGTGCCAGCAGCCGTGACAGGGAGAACACCGGGGAGCTGTTTTTT
TRBJ2-7	NA	TRBD1	TRBV12-3/TRBV12-4	CAISEGQVPEQYF	TGCGCCATCAGTGAGGGACAGGTACCGGAGCAGTACTTC
TRBJ1-1	NA	NA	TRBV11-2	CASSFVAGVFTEAFF	TGTGCCAGCAGCTTTGTGGCAGGGGTCTTCACTGAAGCTTTCTTT
TRBJ1-2	NA	NA	TRBV29-1	CDVWDPGQDYGYTF	TGCGACGTGTGGGACCCGGGCCAGGACTATGGCTACACCTTC
TRBJ2-5	medium-sized	TRBD2	TRBV5-1	CASSLAGRGIQETQYF	TGCGCCAGCAGCTTGGCCGGGCGGGGGATCCAAGAGACCCAGTACTTC
TRBJ2-7	NA	NA	TRBV29-1	CSARTMGGINYEQYF	TGCAGCGCTAGGACGATGGGGGGCATAAACTACGAGCAGTACTTC
TRBJ2-1	few	TRBD2	TRBV6-2/TRBV6-3	CASSYSRTSGANEQFF	TGTGCCAGCAGTTACTCCCGGACTAGCGGGGCCAATGAGCAGTTCTTC
TRBJ2-4	many	NA	TRBV10-2	CASSESSGFFGKNIQYF	TGCGCCAGCAGTGAGTCGTCTGGGTTTTTTGGCAAAAACATTCAGTACTTC
TRBJ1-6	many	TRBD1	TRBV28	CASSLDRILSYNSPLHF	TGTGCCAGCAGTTTGGACAGGATATTGTCCTATAATTCACCCCTCCACTTT
TRBJ2-7	NA	NA	TRBV6-6	CASRPRTQALEQYF	TGTGCCAGCAGACCTAGGACCCAGGCCCTGGAGCAGTACTTC
TRBJ2-7	many	NA	TRBV28	CASSRTGSLREQYF	TGTGCCAGCAGTCGAACAGGAAGTCTGAGGGAGCAGTACTTC
TRBJ2-2	NA	NA	TRBV6-5	CASSPPSSYAGELCF	TGTGCCAGCAGTCCGCCATCATCTTACGCCGGGGAGCTGTGTTTT
TRBJ2-1	NA	TRBD1	TRBV9	CTSSAGDRGAHEQFF	TGTACCAGCAGCGCGGGGGACAGGGGGGCCCATGAGCAGTTCTTC
TRBJ2-1	NA	TRBD2	TRBV11-3	CASSLGLTSASYNEKFF	TGTGCCAGCAGCTTGGGTCTTACTAGCGCCTCCTATAATGAGAAGTTCTTC
TRBJ1-6	NA	TRBD1	TRBV6-5	CASSYSRPWTGDSPLHF	TGTGCCAGCAGTTATTCTCGGCCTTGGACAGGGGATTCACCCCTCCACTTT
TRBJ2-7	many	TRBD1	TRBV7-8	CASSSKTGTPYEQYF	TGTGCCAGCAGCTCAAAGACAGGGACCCCCTACGAGCAGTACTTC
TRBJ2-5	NA	NA	TRBV29-1	CNVLTVMETQYF	TGCAACGTCCTAACAGTGATGGAGACCCAGTACTTC
TRBJ2-7	NA	TRBD2	TRBV12-3/TRBV12-4	CASTAGSSVQYF	TGTGCCAGCACAGCGGGAAGCAGTGTGCAATACTTC
TRBJ2-2	few	TRBD1	TRBV5-1	CASSQGQGGTGELFF	TGCGCCAGCAGCCAGGGACAGGGTGGGACCGGGGAGCTGTTTTTT
TRBJ2-5	NA	NA	TRBV29-1	CSCHVGAGQETQYF	TGCAGCTGCCACGTCGGGGCGGGGCAAGAGACCCAGTACTTC
TRBJ2-1	NA	TRBD2	TRBV20-1	CSAGSCGSHYNEQLF	TGCAGTGCTGGATCTTGCGGGAGTCATTACAATGAGCAGCTCTTC
TRBJ2-7	NA	TRBD1	TRBV4-1	CASSQGRQGYEQYF	TGCGCCAGCAGCCAAGGTAGACAGGGCTACGAGCAGTACTTC
TRBJ1-1	NA	NA	TRBV6-6	CASRLYIGDLTEAFF	TGTGCCAGCAGACTCTATATAGGGGATCTTACTGAAGCTTTCTTT
TRBJ1-6	NA	NA	TRBV11-2	CASSYGGDRNSPLHF	TGTGCCAGCTCCTACGGCGGGGATCGCAATTCACCCCTCCACTTT
TRBJ1-1	NA	NA	TRBV12-3/TRBV12-4	CASRSTGRDTEAFF	TGTGCCAGCAGGTCGACGGGGAGGGACACTGAAGCTTTCTTC
TRBJ2-1	NA	NA	TRBV7-9	CANSLPYQRPKTNEQSF	TGTGCCAACAGCTTACCATATCAGAGGCCTAAAACAAATGAGCAGTCCTTC
TRBJ2-7	once	TRBD2	TRBV4-3	CASSRDRSISGRRTLEF	TGCGCCAGCAGCCGAGATCGGTCTATTAGCGGGAGAAGGACCCTAGAGTTC
TRBJ2-3	NA	NA	TRBV10-3	CAISEYEGDRPQYF	TGTGCCATCAGTGAGTATGAGGGTGATCGGCCCCAGTATTTT
TRBJ2-1	NA	NA	TRBV5-5	CASSAEHGSYNEQFF	TGTGCCAGCAGCGCTGAACATGGTTCCTACAATGAGCAGTTCTTC
TRBJ1-1	once	NA	TRBV29-1	CSVGVGWRMNTEAFF	TGCAGCGTTGGTGTAGGATGGCGTATGAACACTGAAGCTTTCTTC
TRBJ2-2	NA	TRBD2	TRBV5-6	CASSLGRERALGELFF	TGTGCCAGCAGCCTCGGGCGGGAGAGAGCGCTCGGGGAGCTGTTTTTT
TRBJ2-7	NA	NA	TRBV5-5	CTSSLVIGEGVWEQYF	TGTACCAGCAGCCTGGTTATAGGAGAGGGAGTATGGGAGCAGTACTTC
TRBJ1-1	NA	NA	TRBV6-1	CASTTQGGNTEAFF	TGTGCCAGCACTACACAGGGCGGGAACACTGAAGCTTTCTTT
TRBJ2-2	NA	NA	TRBV29-1	CSVLGPGPTGVLFF	TGCAGTGTCCTCGGCCCGGGACCCACCGGGGTGCTGTTTTTT
TRBJ2-7	few	TRBD2	TRBV30	CASHMGGNGQYF	TGTGCCTCCCACATGGGGGGGAACGGGCAGTACTTC
TRBJ1-1	few	NA	TRBV7-9	CACIPWVWWVTEAFF	TGTGCCTGCATCCCGTGGGTTTGGTGGGTCACTGAAGCTTTCTTT
TRBJ2-5	NA	TRBD2	TRBV6-5	CASSHFTSGSQTQYF	TGTGCCAGCAGTCACTTCACTAGCGGGAGTCAGACGCAGTACTTC
TRBJ2-5	once	NA	TRBV12-3/TRBV12-4	CASSPGPQAGGEIQYF	TGTGCCAGCAGTCCGGGACCACAAGCCGGTGGAGAGATCCAGTACTTC
TRBJ2-7	NA	NA	TRBV29-1	CNVEDPIGSSYDQYF	TGCAACGTTGAAGATCCAATAGGGAGCTCCTACGACCAGTACTTC
TRBJ2-1	NA	TRBD1	TRBV14	CAKSQEGQGTGHNEQFF	TGTGCCAAGAGCCAAGAGGGTCAGGGGACAGGGCACAATGAGCAGTTCTTC
TRBJ1-6	NA	NA	TRBV6-6	CVSSEGDSPLHF	TGTGTCAGCAGTGAGGGTGATTCACCCCTCCACTTT
TRBJ1-2	few	NA	TRBV9	CASSPSRGGCTF	TGTGCCAGCAGCCCCAGTAGAGGAGGCTGCACCTTC
TRBJ2-3	NA	NA	TRBV5-6	CASSSSTGPGNFLDTQYF	TGTGCCAGCAGCTCCTCCACTGGCCCGGGCAACTTTTTAGATACGCAGTATTTT
TRBJ1-1	NA	TRBD1	TRBV6-6	CASSTGGTTETFF	TGTGCCAGCAGTACAGGGGGGACCACTGAAACTTTCTTT
TRBJ2-7	NA	NA	TRBV6-5	CASSYSKDRSSYEQYF	TGTGCCAGCAGTTACTCCAAAGACAGGTCCTCCTACGAGCAGTACTTC
TRBJ2-6	NA	NA	TRBV4-1	CTSSQVGANVQTF	TGCACCAGCAGCCAAGTTGGGGCCAACGTCCAGACTTTC
TRBJ2-2	NA	NA	TRBV29-1	CSVAKGTGERFF	NA
TRBJ2-7	NA	TRBD2	TRBV20-1	CSVRRTTRTSGNYEQYF	TGCAGTGTCCGAAGGACAACCAGGACTAGCGGGAACTACGAGCAGTACTTC
TRBJ2-7	NA	NA	TRBV28	CASRVSGLPSREQYF	TGTGCCAGCAGGGTCTCGGGACTGCCCTCCCGCGAGCAGTACTTC